The 21 T cell receptor beta chains presented below share a single source sample, sequenced in a study of blood T cell repertoires in COVID-19. This table comes from immunoSEQ multiplex PCR, and its TCRdb copy is limited to in-frame clones, with some not included. The sample consists of 80,000 or so clones, around 82% of them appearing once. Sample: peripheral blood. These receptors all stem from a human donor in a cohort sampled during active COVID-19.

The gene calls are TRBV6-5 and TRBJ2-1, with a tentative D call TRBD2 (6 bases). Germline CDR1 and CDR2: MNHEY and SVGAGI. Trimming stripped 10 bases from V and 0 bases from J, with 16 bases between. CDR3 length equals 15 residues. CDR3 in amino acids: CATRRDRSSYNEQFF. As DNA, the CDR3 is TGTGCCACCCGGAGGGACCGTAGCTCCTACAATGAGCAGTTCTTC.

The V and J genes are TRBV18 and TRBJ1-2; D gene ambiguous. Germline V gene lookup returns CDR1 KGHSH and CDR2 LQKENI. V was shortened by 5 bases and J by 0 bases, with 7 bases between the two germline ends. This CDR3 comprises 13 residues. The DNA for the CDR3 is TGTGCCAGCTCAAACGGAGCTAACTATGGCTACACCTTC. Its protein is CASSNGANYGYTF. Filled out from reference TRBV18 and TRBJ1-2, the complete variable domain reads NAGVMQNPRHLVRRRGQEARLRCSPMKGHSHVYWYRQLPEEGLKFMVYLQKENIIDESGMPKERFSAEFPKEGPSILRIQQVVRGDSAAYFCASSNGANYGYTFGSGTRLTVV.

There are a few counts of this clone. The chain is built from TRBV28 and TRBJ1-6, with 7 positions matching TRBD1. Per the germline V gene, CDR1 is MDHEN and CDR2 is SYDVKM. CDR3 length: 13 amino acids. V gave up 4 bases and J gave up 7 bases; unmatched junction bases: 1. CDR3 coding DNA: TGTGCCAGCAGTTCGGGACAGAATTCACCCCTCCACTTT. It codes for CASSSGQNSPLHF.

This clone was seen only once. The chain is built from TRBV13 and TRBJ1-3, with D tentatively TRBD1 (5 bases). Germline-derived CDR1 and CDR2 are PRHDT and FYEKMQ (reference sequence). The CDR3 runs 13 residues. V shed 5 bases and J shed 3 bases, with 8 bases lying between them. CDR3 protein: CASSTGYGNTIYF. In DNA, the CDR3 is TGTGCCAGCAGCACAGGTTATGGAAACACCATATATTTT.

The chain carries TRBV4-1 and TRBJ2-7, with TRBD1 matching over 8 bases. V dropped 0 bases and J dropped 2; count of bases not matched to a gene: 6. This CDR3 has 16 amino acids. Germline loops: CDR1 MGHRA, CDR2 YSYEKL. The CDR3 reads CASSQDRQGAPYEQYF. CDR3 DNA: TGCGCCAGCAGCCAAGATCGGCAGGGGGCCCCCTACGAGCAGTACTTC.

The genes are TRBV27 and TRBJ1-5; weak D call: TRBD1 (6 bases). The CDR3 spans 15 residues. The germline gives CDR1 MNHEY, CDR2 SMNVEV (reference sequence). V lost 2 bases to trimming and J lost 6 bases, with 14 bases between them. The CDR3 loop reads CASSLLGATGQPQHF. For the CDR3, the DNA is TGTGCCAGCAGTTTACTGGGGGCAACAGGTCAGCCCCAGCATTTT.

The chain combines TRBV5-1 with TRBJ2-5; 8 bases align to TRBD2. V trimming: 4 bases; J trimming: 3 bases; junction bases outside the gene matches: 5. CDR1 and CDR2 from the germline V gene are SGHRS and YFSETQ. This CDR3 comprises 14 residues. The CDR3 DNA reads TGCGCCAGCAGCAGCGGGGGAGGTAAAGAGACCCAGTACTTC. Its protein is CASSSGGGKETQYF.

V usage is TRBV20-1 and J usage is TRBJ2-7, with D maybe TRBD1 (6 bases). The CDR3 has 12 residues. Germline V gene data show CDR1 as DFQATT and CDR2 as SNEGSKA (reference sequence). Trimming took 3 bases from V and 7 from J, leaving 13 bases between them. This chain's CDR3 is CSASRQGMEQYF. The CDR3 coding sequence is TGCAGTGCTAGTAGGCAGGGGATGGAGCAGTACTTC.

In its sample, this clone was seen a few times. The chain is built from TRBV19 and TRBJ1-5; perhaps TRBD1 as D (6 bases). The germline gives CDR1 LNHDA, CDR2 SQIVND (reference sequence). CDR3 length: 15 residues. Trimming pared 7 bases from V and 1 base from J, leaving 14 bases between. CDR3 in amino acids: CASTPGDRSNQPQHF. DNA of the CDR3: TGTGCCAGTACCCCAGGGGATAGAAGCAATCAGCCCCAGCATTTT.

The table lists this clone with a few counts. The chain uses TRBV9 and TRBJ1-2; perhaps TRBD1 as D (5 bases). Germline CDR1 and CDR2: SGDLS and YYNGEE. V was pared by 0 bases and J by 4 bases, with 13 bases between. This CDR3 region has 15 residues. In DNA form, the CDR3 reads TGTGCCAGCAGCGTAGCTGGGGGGATGGGCTATGGCTACACCTTC. This translates into CASSVAGGMGYGYTF.

The J gene is TRBJ2-5, the V gene TRBV5-1, with 9 positions matching TRBD2. The germline V gene has CDR1 SGHRS and CDR2 YFSETQ. The CDR3 runs 15 residues. V lost 4 bases to trimming and J lost 4 bases; unmatched junction nucleotides: 8. CDR3 sequence (DNA): TGCGCCAGCAGCCCCCTTAGCGGGGGCGGAGAGACCCAGTACTTC. This sequence encodes CASSPLSGGGETQYF.

This clone was seen once. The rearrangement joins TRBV3-1 (or the pseudogene TRBV3-2) to TRBJ2-7; TRBD2 matches at 9 bases. Germline CDR1 LGHDT, CDR2 YNNKEL (reference sequence). With 6 bases clipped from V and 3 bases from J, the junction kept 18 bases outside the gene matches. This CDR3 comprises 18 residues. The CDR3 sequence is CASRTEFRGGGRHYEQYF. For the CDR3, the DNA is TGTGCCAGCAGGACTGAATTCCGCGGGGGGGGCCGACACTACGAGCAGTACTTC.

The gene calls are TRBV6-5 and TRBJ2-2; 10 bases line up with TRBD1. The V and J ends lost 6 bases and 6 bases, in that order; junction bases with no gene match: 7. This CDR3 region has 15 residues. CDR1 is MNHEY, CDR2 SVGAGI, per germline. The CDR3 DNA follows: TGTGCCAGCAGCGACAGGGGGCGCTCGGCCGGGGAGCTGTTTTTT. The encoded protein is CASSDRGRSAGELFF.

This chain uses TRBV11-2 with TRBJ1-5; 7 bases match TRBD1. The CDR3 covers 15 residues. V gave up 5 bases and J gave up 2 bases; unmatched junction bases: 6. Germline assignment: CDR1 SGHAT and CDR2 FQNNGV. The CDR3 DNA sequence: TGTGCCAGCAGCGCACAGGGGTTGGGCAATCAGCCCCAGCATTTT. Its protein is CASSAQGLGNQPQHF.

As to this clone: The sample holds other DNA sequences that translate to the same CDR3. The gene calls are TRBV2 and TRBJ1-1; 7 nucleotides agree with TRBD1. Germline V lookup: CDR1 SNHLY, CDR2 FYNNEI. CDR3 length: 13 amino acids. V shed 4 bases and J 4 bases; nucleotides not matched to a gene: 3. The CDR3 loop reads CASSGQGGTEAFF. The CDR3 bases are TGTGCCAGCAGTGGACAGGGTGGCACTGAAGCTTTCTTT.

This chain uses TRBV7-6 with TRBJ2-3; 8 nucleotides line up with TRBD2. This CDR3 contains 16 residues. J lost 4 bases, V lost 1 base, and 7 bases had no gene match. Looked up from germline, CDR1 is SGHVS and CDR2 is FNYEAQ. CDR3 sequence: CASSLGGGTSSDTQYF. The CDR3 DNA sequence: TGTGCCAGCAGCTTAGGGGGAGGGACTAGTTCAGATACGCAGTATTTT.

This chain links TRBV11-2 with TRBJ1-1; unclear D gene. Trimming cost V 0 bases and J 4 bases, with 9 bases left between them. CDR1 and CDR2 from the germline V gene are SGHAT and FQNNGV. This CDR3 spans 14 amino acids. The chain's CDR3 is CASSLEEGGTEAFF. CDR3 nucleotides: TGTGCCAGCAGCTTAGAGGAGGGAGGCACTGAAGCTTTCTTT.

J is TRBJ2-7 and V is TRBV18, with 10 bases fitting TRBD2. The CDR3 contains 17 residues. Trimming took 0 bases from V and 3 from J; bases not matched to a gene: 8. From germline, CDR1 is KGHSH and CDR2 LQKENI. The CDR3 region is CASSPPGLAGAFYEQYF. The CDR3 DNA follows: TGTGCCAGCTCACCACCGGGGCTAGCGGGGGCCTTCTACGAGCAGTACTTC. Filled out from reference TRBV18 and TRBJ2-7, the complete variable domain reads NAGVMQNPRHLVRRRGQEARLRCSPMKGHSHVYWYRQLPEEGLKFMVYLQKENIIDESGMPKERFSAEFPKEGPSILRIQQVVRGDSAAYFCASSPPGLAGAFYEQYFGPGTRLTVT.

V gene TRBV19 combines with J gene TRBJ1-4; TRBD1 matches at 10 bases. The V and J ends lost 4 bases and 7 bases, in that order; junction bases with no gene match: 6. The CDR3 runs 15 residues. The germline V gene has CDR1 LNHDA and CDR2 SQIVND (reference sequence). The CDR3 loop reads CASSKGQGKGEKLFF. The CDR3 region has the DNA TGTGCCAGTAGTAAGGGACAGGGGAAGGGTGAAAAACTGTTTTTT.

V gene TRBV7-3 combines with J gene TRBJ1-2; 8 bases align to TRBD1. This CDR3 spans 14 amino acids. Germline V gene lookup returns CDR1 SGHTA and CDR2 FQGTGA. Trimming cost V 6 bases and J 4 bases; bases outside gene matches: 7. The CDR3 sequence: CASSSSGGGYGYTF. Written as DNA, the CDR3 is TGTGCCAGCAGTTCCTCAGGGGGCGGCTATGGCTACACCTTC.

The chain joins TRBV21-1 to TRBJ1-1. TRBV21-1 is recorded as a pseudogene. The CDR3 is made up of 12 amino acids. This CDR3 reads CASSNIRFSAFF. CDR3 bases: TGTGCCAGCAGCAATATCCGGTTTTCGGCTTTCTTT.